The 17 T cell receptor beta chains reported below all come from one sample, sequenced in a study of T cell repertoires in cytomegalovirus infection. For these receptors, no antigen is known. TCRdb redid the calling of the reads with MiXCR, one entry per CDR3 protein. The data contain 640,000 or so distinct CDR3 sequences, around 35% of them singletons. The sample here was cultured PBMCs, taken from culture after CMV antigen stimulation. The receptors come from a human donor in good health (CMV status not recorded). Some clones in this sample may be carry-over from other donors' samples.

This clonotype was seen a handful of times. The chain couples TRBV7-6 to TRBJ2-1; 9 nucleotides match TRBD1. The CDR3 sequence is 17 residues long. Germline trimming cut 3 bases from V and 7 bases from J; bases unmatched to any gene: 13. Germline V gene sequence: CDR1 SGHVS, CDR2 FNYEAQ. The CDR3 reads CASSFLPGTGLGNEQFF. The DNA of the CDR3 is TGTGCCAGCAGCTTCCTCCCCGGGACAGGGTTGGGGAATGAGCAGTTCTTC.

The gene calls are TRBV10-3 and TRBJ2-1; the D gene is possibly TRBD1 (6 bases). Germline assignment: CDR1 ENHRY and CDR2 SYGVKD. V dropped 6 bases and J dropped 5 bases, with 14 bases sitting between them. The CDR3 consists of 14 residues. CDR3: CAISARDTHNEQFF. The CDR3, as DNA: TGTGCCATCAGCGCCCGGGACACCCACAATGAGCAGTTCTTC.

The chain employs TRBV12-3 or TRBV12-4 and TRBJ1-2, with D possibly being TRBD1 (6 bases). The V and J ends lost 6 bases and 7 bases respectively, with 15 bases between them. There are 13 residues in the CDR3. The CDR3 DNA reads TGTGCCAGCAGAGGGGACATGTCAAGTGGCTACACCTTC. This translates into CASRGDMSSGYTF.

This clonotype has a handful of counts. The J gene is TRBJ2-7, the V gene TRBV27, with 7 positions matching TRBD1. V trimming: 8 bases; J trimming: 0 bases; junction bases outside the gene matches: 7. The CDR3 covers 14 residues. Looked up from germline, CDR1 is MNHEY and CDR2 is SMNVEV (reference sequence). For the CDR3, the DNA is TGTGCCAGCCGAGACAGGGCGAGCTCCTACGAGCAGTACTTC. This codes for CASRDRASSYEQYF.

Ten or more counts support this clonotype. V usage is TRBV6-1 and J usage is TRBJ1-3; D is unresolved. The V end was cut by 3 bases, the J end by 2 bases, with 17 bases between. The germline CDR1 and CDR2 sequences are MNHNS and SASEGT. This CDR3 is 17 amino acids long. CDR3 region: CASSDVPGSRTGNTIYF. Written as DNA, the CDR3 is TGTGCCAGCAGTGACGTACCGGGCTCAAGAACTGGAAACACCATATATTTT.

The rearrangement uses TRBV10-3 and TRBJ2-3, with D perhaps matching TRBD1 or TRBD2 (5 bases each). V was clipped by 6 bases and J by 6 bases, with 16 bases between them. CDR1 and CDR2 from the germline V gene are ENHRY and SYGVKD. The CDR3 length is 14 residues. The CDR3 loop reads CAIRGVTLTDTQYF. The CDR3, as DNA: TGTGCCATCAGGGGGGTGACGCTCACGGATACGCAGTATTTT.

This clonotype showed up just a few times. The rearrangement uses TRBV7-2 and TRBJ1-5; D not resolved. The CDR3 extends over 14 amino acids. Germline-derived CDR1 and CDR2 are SGHTA and FQGNSA. V was cut by 1 base and J by 4 bases, with 8 bases left in between. CDR3 in amino acids: CASSLGWGNQPQHF. In DNA, the CDR3 is TGTGCCAGCAGCTTAGGTTGGGGAAATCAGCCCCAGCATTTT.

This clonotype was counted a few times. V is TRBV7-2 and J is TRBJ2-1; D ambiguous. Deletions cut 7 bases from V and 6 bases from J, with 19 bases between. Per the germline V gene, CDR1 is SGHTA and CDR2 is FQGNSA. The CDR3 is 15 amino acids. The DNA for the CDR3 is TGTGCCAGCACCGCGTTGGGCCCCAGCCTCAATGAGCAGTTCTTC. Translation gives CASTALGPSLNEQFF.

There are a few counts of this clonotype. The V and J genes are TRBV6-1 and TRBJ1-1; D gene ambiguous. CDR3 length: 11 residues. The V and J ends lost 6 bases and 6 bases respectively, with 8 bases between them. Germline CDR1 reads MNHNS; CDR2 reads SASEGT. CDR3 region: CASRRAAEAFF. DNA of the CDR3: TGTGCCAGCAGGCGAGCTGCTGAAGCTTTCTTT.

This clonotype was recorded a few times. V and J are TRBV7-9 and TRBJ1-4; the match to TRBD1 covers 11 bases. The CDR3 totals 15 residues. Germline CDR1 reads SEHNR; CDR2 reads FQNEAQ (reference sequence). Trimming removed 5 bases from V and 11 bases from J; junction bases left unmatched: 10. The CDR3 DNA reads as TGTGCCAGCAGCCAAACGCCGGACAGGGGGCAGAAACTGTTTTTT. Residues: CASSQTPDRGQKLFF.

This clonotype appeared once. One end of the junction is discordant with germline, which a read error may explain. In nucleotides, the CDR3 is TGTGCCAGCAGCTTGGGGGATGTTAGCGGACAAGAGACCCAGTACTTC. The encoded protein is CASSLGDVSGQETQYF. This chain uses TRBV5-3 with TRBJ2-5; weak D call: TRBD2 (6 bases). TRBV5-3 is labeled an ORF, and its function is uncertain. This CDR3 has 16 amino acids.

The genes are TRBV18 and TRBJ2-7; 8 positions agree with TRBD1. This CDR3 is 16 amino acids long. The V segment lost 3 bases and the J segment 0 bases; nucleotides outside the gene matches: 7. Germline V gene lookup returns CDR1 KGHSH and CDR2 LQKENI. In nucleotides, the CDR3 is TGTGCCAGCTCACCCGCTAGAACAGGGGGCTCCTACGAGCAGTACTTC. It specifies CASSPARTGGSYEQYF.

This clonotype was detected only a few times. The V and J genes are TRBV10-3 and TRBJ2-7; a possible D gene is TRBD2 (5 bases). In germline, CDR1 is ENHRY, CDR2 SYGVKD. The CDR3 runs 13 residues. Trimming removed 6 bases at V and 1 base at J, with 10 bases between. DNA of the CDR3: TGTGCCATCAGGGAGGACGGATCCTACGAGCAGTACTTC. This gives the protein CAIREDGSYEQYF.

The chain joins TRBV20-1 to TRBJ2-7; the D gene is possibly TRBD2 (7 bases). Trimming left V 6 bases short and J 3 bases short, with 18 bases between. Germline assignment: CDR1 DFQATT and CDR2 SNEGSKA (reference sequence). This CDR3 is 14 amino acids long. CDR3 protein: CSAGGAGVDYEQYF. The CDR3, as DNA: TGCAGTGCCGGGGGCGCGGGGGTTGACTACGAGCAGTACTTC.

V is TRBV12-3 or TRBV12-4 and J is TRBJ2-1, with D possibly TRBD2 on 5 matching bases. Trimming pared 6 bases from V and 9 bases from J, leaving 9 bases between. The CDR3 runs to 11 residues. The CDR3 region is CASSREGEQFF. Written as DNA, the CDR3 is TGTGCCAGCAGCCGGGAAGGTGAGCAGTTCTTC.

The V and J genes are TRBV7-2 and TRBJ1-5, with TRBD1 as a possible D gene (6 bases). CDR1 and CDR2 from the germline V gene are SGHTA and FQGNSA. V lost 4 bases and J 5 bases, leaving 12 bases between the germline ends. The CDR3 spans 14 residues. The DNA for the CDR3 is TGTGCCAGCAGCTGGGGGGGCAATTATCAGCCCCAGCATTTT. Residues: CASSWGGNYQPQHF.

The chain links TRBV4-1 to TRBJ1-2; D uncertain. Trimming stripped 0 bases from V and 2 bases from J, with 13 bases between. This CDR3 spans 16 amino acids. CDR1 and CDR2 from the germline V gene are MGHRA and YSYEKL. This chain's CDR3 is CASSQDRGRGNYGYTF. CDR3 in DNA: TGCGCCAGCAGCCAAGATCGAGGACGTGGAAACTATGGCTACACCTTC.